This TCR beta chain was captured by sequencing in a study of T cell changes during pregnancy in multiple sclerosis. CDR1 is LGHNA and CDR2 is YSLEER in the germline V gene. The length of the CDR3 is 15 residues. V was trimmed by 0 bases and J by 2 bases, leaving 11 bases between them. This table comes from immunoSEQ multiplex PCR, and its TCRdb copy is limited to in-frame clones, with some not included. Counted here are 40,000 to 45,000 clones, roughly 91% occurring once; the ten biggest clones make up roughly 5.5%. The chain links TRBV4-3 to TRBJ2-7; D may be TRBD2 (6 bases). This clonotype originated in a female donor in good health, enrolled as a control in a pregnancy study. Sequenced here: CD8+ T cells from peripheral blood mononuclear cells, sampled after pregnancy. The CDR3 DNA reads TGCGCCAGCAGCCAAGATCAGGAGGGGACCTACGAGCAGTACTTC. The encoded protein is CASSQDQEGTYEQYF.